This T cell receptor (beta chain) was documented in a study of regulatory T cells in long-lasting Graves disease. This clonotype is a singleton in its sample. Arm-PCR of CDR3 regions with iRepertoire HTBI primers generated TCR beta libraries. From the multiplex PCR reads, TCRdb called clonotypes with MiXCR, one entry per CDR3 protein. The sample consists of about 530,000 distinct CDR3 sequences, about 16% of them appearing once. This sample's time point: newly diagnosed GD, antithyroid drugs for less than 3 months. With RNA extracted from PBMCs as input, the TCR library was made. In each case, Graves' disease was diagnosed per American Thyroid Association guidelines. Trimming stripped 3 bases from V and 11 bases from J, with 14 bases between. CDR1 and CDR2 from the germline V gene are SGHRS and YFSETQ. This CDR3 contains 13 residues. The same sample was also studied in work on T cells in Graves' hyperthyroidism and ophthalmopathy. That investigation notes: TCR CDR3 underwent first-round RT-PCR with the HTBI primer set.

The source of this sequence is a woman aged 40-60 years with Graves disease. The sample consisted of peripheral blood mononuclear cells (PBMCs), taken at new diagnosis, from a patient treated with antithyroid drugs. This sequence joins TRBV5-1 and TRBJ2-2; TRBD2 might be the D (7 bases). The CDR3 sequence: CASSSGGGTELFF. As DNA, the CDR3 is TGCGCCAGCAGCTCTGGGGGGGGGACAGAGCTGTTTTTT.